This T cell receptor beta chain comes out of a study of regulatory T cells in long-lasting Graves disease. Overall study findings and caveats: Favored gene segments in persistent disease were TRBV28, TRBJ1-2 and TRBJ2-5.

This clonotype was seen many times. Its antigen is unidentified. With 7 bases removed from V and 2 bases from J, the gap between germline ends came to 11 bases. This CDR3 is built from 13 residues. Germline V lookup: CDR1 MDHEN, CDR2 SYDVKM. Documented time point: newly diagnosed GD, antithyroid drugs for less than 3 months. Extracted PBMC RNA gave rise to the TCR library. Relying on iRepertoire HTBI primers and Arm-PCR of CDR3 regions, the team built TCR beta libraries. The authors' processing: From all samples, identification returned 14 TRBJ and 60 to 80 TRBV segments. A single record per CDR3 protein comes from TCRdb applying MiXCR to the multiplex PCR reads. V and J calls and clone size were set by TCRdb, not the authors. The table includes hundreds of thousands of distinct CDR3 sequences, 15% to 20% detected once. The same specimen was also included in a second study, on T cells in Graves' hyperthyroidism and ophthalmopathy. That paper states: A median 6.5 months before onset, the model predicted ophthalmopathy.

The TCR sequence derives from a woman aged 35 to 59 with Graves disease. This sequence joins TRBV28 and TRBJ1-1; D call uncertain. The sequenced sample was peripheral blood mononuclear cells (PBMCs), obtained at new diagnosis, from a patient treated with antithyroid drugs. The CDR3 bases are TGTGCCAGCAAACCGCGGCACAACACTGAAGCTTTCTTT. This encodes CASKPRHNTEAFF.